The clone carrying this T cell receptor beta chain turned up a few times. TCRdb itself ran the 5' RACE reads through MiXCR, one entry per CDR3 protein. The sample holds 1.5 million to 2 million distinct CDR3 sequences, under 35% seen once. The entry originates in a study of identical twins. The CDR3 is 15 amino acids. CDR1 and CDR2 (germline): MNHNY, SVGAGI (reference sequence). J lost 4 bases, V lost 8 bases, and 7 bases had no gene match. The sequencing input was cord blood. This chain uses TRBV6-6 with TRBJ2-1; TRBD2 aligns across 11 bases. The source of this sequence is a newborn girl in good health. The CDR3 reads CASSHSGGDYNEQFF. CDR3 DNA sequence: TGTGCCAGCTCGCATAGCGGGGGGGATTACAATGAGCAGTTCTTC.